This T cell receptor (beta chain) was sequenced in a study of response to subunit inactivated influenza vaccine. MiXCR was run by TCRdb on the RT-PCR reads, yielding one entry per CDR3 protein. The top ten hold 9.5% to 15% of the sample, which has 430,000 or so distinct CDR3 sequences, 9.5% to 12% seen once. This clonotype was observed many times. This CDR3 is built from 15 residues. Germline V gives CDR1 MNHEY, CDR2 SMNVEV (reference sequence). The V end was cut by 6 bases, the J end by 6 bases, with 15 bases between. The sample in question was PBMCs from blood, obtained 45 days after vaccination. The TCR originated in a man aged 45-60 years who received an inactivated influenza vaccine. The chain carries TRBV27 and TRBJ1-6; D is perhaps TRBD1 (5 bases). The CDR3 nucleotides are TGTGCCAGCAGATCGGGGGGACTACCTAATTCACCCCTCCACTTT. Translated: CASRSGGLPNSPLHF.